This T cell receptor beta chain was documented in a study of human T cells and chemical hapten exposure. Study in general: Per-sample TCR yield variability stemmed mainly from small pooled library volume differences. Whole-study findings and limits: The study found that DPC sensitization did not change TCRs above 1 in 1000 frequency.

The library tagged individual cDNA molecules with unique molecular identifiers. Per the study methods: Per-sample TCR counts ranged from roughly 20,000 to 700,000, median around 100,000. TCRdb fed the 5' RACE reads into MiXCR, producing one record per CDR3 protein. The V and J calls were not made by the authors but by TCRdb's processing. The sample contains more than 75,000 distinct CDR3 sequences, about a sixth of which appear only once. Of note for this clonotype: Its antigen is still unknown.

V lost 8 bases and J lost 0, with 8 bases in between. The CDR3 has 13 amino acids. Germline CDR1 and CDR2: MNHEY and SVGEGT. Unfractionated whole blood yielded the extracted total RNA. The J gene is TRBJ1-5, the V gene TRBV6-2 or TRBV6-3, with a tentative D call TRBD1 (5 bases). This TCR was sampled from a female donor in good health. The CDR3 sequence is CASDQGSNQPQHF. CDR3 coding DNA: TGTGCCAGCGATCAGGGTAGCAATCAGCCCCAGCATTTT.